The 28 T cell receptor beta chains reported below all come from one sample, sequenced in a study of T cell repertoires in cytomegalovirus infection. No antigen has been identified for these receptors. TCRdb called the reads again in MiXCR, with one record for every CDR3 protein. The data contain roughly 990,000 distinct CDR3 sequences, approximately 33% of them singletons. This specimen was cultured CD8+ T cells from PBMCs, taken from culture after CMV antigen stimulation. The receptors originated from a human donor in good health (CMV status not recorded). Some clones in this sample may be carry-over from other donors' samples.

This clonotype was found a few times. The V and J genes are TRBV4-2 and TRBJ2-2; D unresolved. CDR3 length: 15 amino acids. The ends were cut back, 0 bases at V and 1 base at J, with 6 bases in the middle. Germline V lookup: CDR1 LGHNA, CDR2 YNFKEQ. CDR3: CASSQDTRNTGELFF. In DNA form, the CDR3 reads TGTGCCAGCAGCCAAGATACGAGGAACACCGGGGAGCTGTTTTTT.

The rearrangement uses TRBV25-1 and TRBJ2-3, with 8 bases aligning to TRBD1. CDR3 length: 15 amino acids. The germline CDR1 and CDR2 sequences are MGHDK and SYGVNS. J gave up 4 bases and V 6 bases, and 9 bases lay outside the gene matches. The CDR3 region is CASRSSTGDADTQYF. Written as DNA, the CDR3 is TGTGCCAGCAGATCCTCGACAGGGGACGCAGATACGCAGTATTTT.

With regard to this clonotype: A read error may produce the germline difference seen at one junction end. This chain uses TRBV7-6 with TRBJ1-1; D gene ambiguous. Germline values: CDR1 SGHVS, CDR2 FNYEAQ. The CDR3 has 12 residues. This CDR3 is CVSSPINTEAFF. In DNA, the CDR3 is TGTGTCAGCAGCCCAATAAACACTGAAGCTTTCTTT.

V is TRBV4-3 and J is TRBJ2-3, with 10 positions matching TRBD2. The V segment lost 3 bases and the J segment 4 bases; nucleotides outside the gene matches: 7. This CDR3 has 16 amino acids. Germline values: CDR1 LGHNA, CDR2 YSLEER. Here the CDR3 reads CASSHPRAGGPDTQYF. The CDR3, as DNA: TGCGCCAGCAGCCACCCTCGAGCGGGGGGGCCAGATACGCAGTATTTT.

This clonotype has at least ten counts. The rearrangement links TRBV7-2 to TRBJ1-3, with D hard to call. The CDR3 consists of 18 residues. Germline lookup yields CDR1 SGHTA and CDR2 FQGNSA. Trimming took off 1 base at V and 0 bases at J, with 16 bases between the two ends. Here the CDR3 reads CASSLDGSLVFSGNTIYF. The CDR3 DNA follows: TGTGCCAGCAGCTTAGACGGGTCGCTAGTTTTCTCTGGAAACACCATATATTTT. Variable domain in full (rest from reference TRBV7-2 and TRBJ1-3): GAGVSQSPSNKVTEKGKDVELRCDPISGHTALYWYRQSLGQGLEFLIYFQGNSAPDKSGLPSDRFSAERTGGSVSTLTIQRTQQEDSAVYLCASSLDGSLVFSGNTIYFGEGSWLTVV.

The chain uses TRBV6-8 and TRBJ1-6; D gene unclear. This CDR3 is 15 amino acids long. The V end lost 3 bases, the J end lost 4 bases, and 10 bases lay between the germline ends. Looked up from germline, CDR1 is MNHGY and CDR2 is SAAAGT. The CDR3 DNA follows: TGTGCCAGCAGTTATCGACCGAGGTATAATTCACCCCTCCACTTT. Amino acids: CASSYRPRYNSPLHF.

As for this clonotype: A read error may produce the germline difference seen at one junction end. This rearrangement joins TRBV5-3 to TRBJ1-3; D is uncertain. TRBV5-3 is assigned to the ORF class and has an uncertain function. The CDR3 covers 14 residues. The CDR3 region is CASSLAGRSNTIYF. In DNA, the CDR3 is TGTGCCAGCAGCTTGGCCGGCCGGAGTAACACCATATATTTT.

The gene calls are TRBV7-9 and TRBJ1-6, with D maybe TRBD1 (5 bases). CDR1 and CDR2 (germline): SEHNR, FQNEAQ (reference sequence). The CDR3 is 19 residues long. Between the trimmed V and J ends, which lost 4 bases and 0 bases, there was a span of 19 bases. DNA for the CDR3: TGTGCCAGCAGCTCTTCCGACATGGGGACTTTCTCCTATAATTCACCCCTCCACTTT. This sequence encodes CASSSSDMGTFSYNSPLHF.

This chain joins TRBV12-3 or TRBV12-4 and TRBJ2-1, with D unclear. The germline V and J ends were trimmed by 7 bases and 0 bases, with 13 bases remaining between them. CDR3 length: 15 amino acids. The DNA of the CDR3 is TGTGCCAGCACCGCGGCAGGCAGCTCCTACAATGAGCAGTTCTTC. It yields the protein CASTAAGSSYNEQFF.

In DNA, the CDR3 is TGTGCCAGCAGCCAAGACCGCCAGGGGTCCTACAATGAGCAGTTCTTC. This encodes CASSQDRQGSYNEQFF. The V call is TRBV4-2, the J call TRBJ2-1; possible D gene TRBD1, 6 bases. Germline CDR1 LGHNA, CDR2 YNFKEQ. V was cut by 0 bases and J by 1 base, with 10 bases left in between. The CDR3 consists of 16 residues.

Written as DNA, the CDR3 is TGTGCCAGCAGTAGGGCATTTCGCGCCGGGACAGGGATGAGGGAGCAGTACGTC. Amino acids: CASSRAFRAGTGMREQYV. The rearrangement joins TRBV28 to TRBJ2-7; the match to TRBD1 covers 9 bases. The CDR3 totals 18 residues. Germline V gives CDR1 MDHEN, CDR2 SYDVKM. V lost 5 bases to trimming and J lost 7 bases; unmatched junction nucleotides: 21.

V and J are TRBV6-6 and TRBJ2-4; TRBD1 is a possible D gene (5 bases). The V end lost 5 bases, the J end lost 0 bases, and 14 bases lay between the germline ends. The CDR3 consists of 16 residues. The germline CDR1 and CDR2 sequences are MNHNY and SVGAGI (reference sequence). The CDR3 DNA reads TGTGCCAGCAGTCTTAGGGGCGTCCTAGCCAAAAACATTCAGTACTTC. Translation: CASSLRGVLAKNIQYF.

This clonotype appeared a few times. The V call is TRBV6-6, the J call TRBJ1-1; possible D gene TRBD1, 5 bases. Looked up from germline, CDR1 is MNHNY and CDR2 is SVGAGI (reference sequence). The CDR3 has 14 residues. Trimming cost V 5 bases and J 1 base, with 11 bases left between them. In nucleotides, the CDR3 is TGTGCCAGCAGTACTGGCAGGGAGAACACTGAAGCTTTCTTT. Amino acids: CASSTGRENTEAFF.

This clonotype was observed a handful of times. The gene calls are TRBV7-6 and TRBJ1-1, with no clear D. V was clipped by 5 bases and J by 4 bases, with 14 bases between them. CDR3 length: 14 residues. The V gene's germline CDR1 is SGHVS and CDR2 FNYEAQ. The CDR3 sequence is CASSPERGGTEAFF. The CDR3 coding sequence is TGTGCCAGCAGCCCCGAACGAGGAGGCACTGAAGCTTTCTTT.

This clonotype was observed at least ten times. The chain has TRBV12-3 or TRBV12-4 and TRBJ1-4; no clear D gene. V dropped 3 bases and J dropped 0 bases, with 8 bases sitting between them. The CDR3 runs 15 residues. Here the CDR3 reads CASSLYGATNEKLFF. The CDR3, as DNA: TGTGCCAGCAGTTTGTACGGAGCAACTAATGAAAAACTGTTTTTT.

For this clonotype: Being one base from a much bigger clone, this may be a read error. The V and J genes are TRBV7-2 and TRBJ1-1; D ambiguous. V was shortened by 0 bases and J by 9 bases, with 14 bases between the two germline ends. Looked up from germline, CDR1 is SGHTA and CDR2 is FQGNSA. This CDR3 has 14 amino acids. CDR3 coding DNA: TGTGCCAGCAGCTTAGCGAGGCAGGCCAAACAAGCTTTCTTT. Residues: CASSLARQAKQAFF.

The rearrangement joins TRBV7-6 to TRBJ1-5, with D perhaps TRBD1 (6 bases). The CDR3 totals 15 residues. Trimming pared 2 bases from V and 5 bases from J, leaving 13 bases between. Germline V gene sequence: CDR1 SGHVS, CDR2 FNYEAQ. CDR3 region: CASSLTGGADQPQHF. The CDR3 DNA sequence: TGTGCCAGCAGCTTAACTGGGGGCGCGGATCAGCCCCAGCATTTT.

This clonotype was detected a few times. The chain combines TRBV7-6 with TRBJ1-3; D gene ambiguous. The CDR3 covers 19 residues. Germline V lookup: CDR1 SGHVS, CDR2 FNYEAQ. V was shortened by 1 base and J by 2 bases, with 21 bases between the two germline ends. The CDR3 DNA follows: TGTGCCAGCAGCTTAGGTGGAGACCGACCTCCAGCAGCTGGAAACACCATATATTTT. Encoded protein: CASSLGGDRPPAAGNTIYF.

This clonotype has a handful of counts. CDR3 loop: CSARVRETLLAFF. DNA of the CDR3: TGCAGTGCTAGAGTCAGGGAGACACTCTTAGCTTTCTTT. This chain links TRBV20-1 with TRBJ1-1, with TRBD1 as a possible D gene (5 bases). Germline assignment: CDR1 DFQATT and CDR2 SNEGSKA (reference sequence). The CDR3 covers 13 residues. The V gene lost 1 base and the J gene lost 10 bases, with 16 bases spanning the gap.

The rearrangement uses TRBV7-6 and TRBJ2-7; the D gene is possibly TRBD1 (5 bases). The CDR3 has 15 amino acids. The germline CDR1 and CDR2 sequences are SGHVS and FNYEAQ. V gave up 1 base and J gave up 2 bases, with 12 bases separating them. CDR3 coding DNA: TGTGCCAGCAGCTTAGGGCCTCCAGGGCCCTACGAGCAGTACTTC. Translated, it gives CASSLGPPGPYEQYF.

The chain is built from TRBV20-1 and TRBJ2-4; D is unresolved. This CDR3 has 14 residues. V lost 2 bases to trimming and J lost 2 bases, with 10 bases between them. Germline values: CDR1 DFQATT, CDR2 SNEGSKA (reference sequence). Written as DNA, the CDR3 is TGCAGTGCTAGAACTACAGCTACCAAAAACATTCAGTACTTC. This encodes CSARTTATKNIQYF.

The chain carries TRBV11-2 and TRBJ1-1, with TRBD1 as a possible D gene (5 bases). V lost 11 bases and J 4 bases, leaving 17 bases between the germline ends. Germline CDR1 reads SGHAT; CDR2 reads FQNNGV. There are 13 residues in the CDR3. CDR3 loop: CAEAQGRSTEAFF. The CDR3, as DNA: TGTGCCGAGGCCCAGGGTCGTTCCACTGAAGCTTTCTTT.

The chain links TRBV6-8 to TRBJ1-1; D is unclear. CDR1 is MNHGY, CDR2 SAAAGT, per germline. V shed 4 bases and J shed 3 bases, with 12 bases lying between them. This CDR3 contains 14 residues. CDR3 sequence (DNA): TGTGCCAGCAGTTTGACAATATCCTACACTGAAGCTTTCTTT. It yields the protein CASSLTISYTEAFF.

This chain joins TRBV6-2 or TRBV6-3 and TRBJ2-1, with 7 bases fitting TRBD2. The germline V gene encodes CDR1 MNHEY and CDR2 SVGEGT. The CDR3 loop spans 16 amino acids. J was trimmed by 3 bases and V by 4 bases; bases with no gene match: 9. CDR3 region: CASSLRGGGIYNEQFF. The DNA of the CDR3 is TGTGCCAGCAGTTTACGAGGCGGGGGAATCTACAATGAGCAGTTCTTC.

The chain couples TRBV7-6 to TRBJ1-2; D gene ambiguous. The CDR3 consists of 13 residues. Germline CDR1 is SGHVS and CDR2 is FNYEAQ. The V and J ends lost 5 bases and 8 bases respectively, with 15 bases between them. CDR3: CASSPNGLVGYTF. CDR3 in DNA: TGTGCCAGCAGCCCCAATGGACTCGTCGGCTACACCTTC.

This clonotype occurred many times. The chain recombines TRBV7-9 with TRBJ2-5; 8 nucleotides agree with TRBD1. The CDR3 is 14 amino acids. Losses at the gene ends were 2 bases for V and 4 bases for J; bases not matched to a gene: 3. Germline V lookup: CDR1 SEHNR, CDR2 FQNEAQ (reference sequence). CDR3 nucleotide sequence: TGTGCCAGCAGCTTATTAACAGGGGGAGAGACCCAGTACTTC. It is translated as CASSLLTGGETQYF.

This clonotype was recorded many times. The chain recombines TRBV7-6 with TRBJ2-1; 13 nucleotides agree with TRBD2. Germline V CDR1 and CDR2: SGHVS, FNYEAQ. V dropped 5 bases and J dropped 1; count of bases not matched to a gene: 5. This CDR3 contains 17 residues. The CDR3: CASSRLAGGRSYNEQFF. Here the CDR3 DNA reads TGTGCCAGCAGCCGACTAGCGGGGGGTAGGTCCTACAATGAGCAGTTCTTC.

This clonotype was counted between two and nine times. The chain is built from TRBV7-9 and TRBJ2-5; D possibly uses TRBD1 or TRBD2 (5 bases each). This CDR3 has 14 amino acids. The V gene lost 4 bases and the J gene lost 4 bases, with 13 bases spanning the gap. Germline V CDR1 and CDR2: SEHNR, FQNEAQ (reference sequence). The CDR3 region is CASSSQASRETQYF. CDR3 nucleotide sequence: TGTGCCAGCAGCTCACAGGCTAGCAGAGAGACCCAGTACTTC. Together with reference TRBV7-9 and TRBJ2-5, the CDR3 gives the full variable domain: DTGVSQNPRHKITKRGQNVTFRCDPISEHNRLYWYRQTLGQGPEFLTYFQNEAQLEKSRLLSDRFSAERPKGSFSTLEIQRTEQGDSAMYLCASSSQASRETQYFGPGTRLLVL.